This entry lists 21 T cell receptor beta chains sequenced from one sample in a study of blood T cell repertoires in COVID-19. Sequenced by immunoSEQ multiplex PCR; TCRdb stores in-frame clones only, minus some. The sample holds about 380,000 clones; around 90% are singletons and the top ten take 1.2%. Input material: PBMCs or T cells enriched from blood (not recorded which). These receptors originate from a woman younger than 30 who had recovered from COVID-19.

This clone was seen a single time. CDR3 loop: CASSLEGAGRGLGGTQYF. The CDR3 coding sequence is TGTGCCAGCAGCTTAGAGGGCGCGGGCAGAGGTTTAGGTGGTACGCAGTATTTT. This chain uses TRBV7-9 with TRBJ2-3, with a possible D match to TRBD2 (5 bases). The V and J ends lost 1 base and 8 bases respectively, with 25 bases between them. This CDR3 spans 18 amino acids. Looked up from germline, CDR1 is SEHNR and CDR2 is FQNEAQ (reference sequence).

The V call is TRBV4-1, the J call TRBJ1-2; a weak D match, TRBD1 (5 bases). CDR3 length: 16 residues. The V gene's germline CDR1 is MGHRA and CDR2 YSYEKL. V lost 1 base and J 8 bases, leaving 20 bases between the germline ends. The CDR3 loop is CASSQALGGDGGGYTF. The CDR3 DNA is TGCGCCAGCAGCCAAGCCTTGGGCGGAGATGGGGGGGGCTACACCTTC.

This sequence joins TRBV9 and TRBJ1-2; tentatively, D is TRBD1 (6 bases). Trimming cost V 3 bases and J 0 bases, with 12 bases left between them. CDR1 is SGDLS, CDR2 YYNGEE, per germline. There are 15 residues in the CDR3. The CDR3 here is CASSATDRTNYGYTF. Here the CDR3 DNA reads TGTGCCAGCAGCGCCACCGACAGGACTAACTATGGCTACACCTTC.

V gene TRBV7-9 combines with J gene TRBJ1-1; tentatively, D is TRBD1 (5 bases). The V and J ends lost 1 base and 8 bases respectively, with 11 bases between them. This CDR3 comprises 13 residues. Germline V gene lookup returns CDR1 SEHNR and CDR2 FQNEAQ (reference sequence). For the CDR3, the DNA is TGTGCCAGCAGCTTAGTCGCGGGGCGCGAAGCTTTCTTT. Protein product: CASSLVAGREAFF. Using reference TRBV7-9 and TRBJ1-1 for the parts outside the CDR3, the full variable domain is DTGVSQNPRHKITKRGQNVTFRCDPISEHNRLYWYRQTLGQGPEFLTYFQNEAQLEKSRLLSDRFSAERPKGSFSTLEIQRTEQGDSAMYLCASSLVAGREAFFGQGTRLTVV.

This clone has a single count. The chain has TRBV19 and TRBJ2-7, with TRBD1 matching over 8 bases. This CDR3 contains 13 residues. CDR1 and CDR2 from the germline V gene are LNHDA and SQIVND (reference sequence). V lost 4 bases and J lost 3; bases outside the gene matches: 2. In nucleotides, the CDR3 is TGTGCCAGTAGTACTGGGACAGGCTACGAGCAGTACTTC. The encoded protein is CASSTGTGYEQYF.

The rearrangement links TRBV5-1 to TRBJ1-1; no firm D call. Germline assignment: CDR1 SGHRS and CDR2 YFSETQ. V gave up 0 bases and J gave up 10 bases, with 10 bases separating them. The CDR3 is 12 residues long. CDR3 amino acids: CASSLGGRGAFF. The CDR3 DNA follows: TGCGCCAGCAGCTTGGGAGGGCGGGGAGCTTTCTTT.

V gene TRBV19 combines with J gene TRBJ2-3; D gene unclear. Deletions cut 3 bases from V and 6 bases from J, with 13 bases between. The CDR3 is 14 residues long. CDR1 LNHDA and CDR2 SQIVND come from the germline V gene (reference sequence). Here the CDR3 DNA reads TGTGCCAGTAGTATCTTGCGAGGTGGGGATACGCAGTATTTT. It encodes CASSILRGGDTQYF.

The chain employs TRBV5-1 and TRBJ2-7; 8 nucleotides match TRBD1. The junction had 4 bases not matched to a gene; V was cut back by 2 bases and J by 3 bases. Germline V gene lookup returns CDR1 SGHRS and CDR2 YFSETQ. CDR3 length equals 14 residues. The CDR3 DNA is TGCGCCAGCAGCTTAGTACAGGGGGACTACGAGCAGTACTTC. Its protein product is CASSLVQGDYEQYF.

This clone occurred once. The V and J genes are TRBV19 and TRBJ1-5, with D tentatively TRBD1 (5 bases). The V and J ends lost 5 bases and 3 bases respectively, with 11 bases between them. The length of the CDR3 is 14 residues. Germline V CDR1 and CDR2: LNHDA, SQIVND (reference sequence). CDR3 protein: CASSSRQNNQPQHF. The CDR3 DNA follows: TGTGCCAGTAGTTCCAGACAGAACAATCAGCCCCAGCATTTT.

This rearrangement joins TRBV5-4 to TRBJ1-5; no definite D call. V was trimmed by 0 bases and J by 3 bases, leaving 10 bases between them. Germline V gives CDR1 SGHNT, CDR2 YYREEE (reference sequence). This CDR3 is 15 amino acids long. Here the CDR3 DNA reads TGTGCCAGCAGCTTGGCTCCAGGTGACAATCAGCCCCAGCATTTT. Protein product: CASSLAPGDNQPQHF.

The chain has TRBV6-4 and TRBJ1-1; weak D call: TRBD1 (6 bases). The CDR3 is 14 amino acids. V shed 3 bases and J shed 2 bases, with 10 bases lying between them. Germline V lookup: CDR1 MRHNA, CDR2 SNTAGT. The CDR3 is CASSEEGENTEAFF. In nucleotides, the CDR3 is TGTGCCAGCAGTGAAGAGGGGGAAAACACTGAAGCTTTCTTT.

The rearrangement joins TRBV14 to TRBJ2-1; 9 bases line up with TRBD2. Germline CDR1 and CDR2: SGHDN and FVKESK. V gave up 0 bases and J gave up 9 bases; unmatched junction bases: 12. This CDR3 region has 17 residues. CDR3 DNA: TGTGCCAGCAGCCAAGATTTCCCTAGCGGGGCCCCGGGTGAGCAGTTCTTC. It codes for CASSQDFPSGAPGEQFF.

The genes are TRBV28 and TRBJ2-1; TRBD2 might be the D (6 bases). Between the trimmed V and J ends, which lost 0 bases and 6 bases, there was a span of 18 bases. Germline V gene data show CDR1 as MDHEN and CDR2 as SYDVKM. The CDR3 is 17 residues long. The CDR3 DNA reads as TGTGCCAGCAGTTTATGGGGGGAGGCACCCCGGCGCAATGAGCAGTTCTTC. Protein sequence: CASSLWGEAPRRNEQFF.

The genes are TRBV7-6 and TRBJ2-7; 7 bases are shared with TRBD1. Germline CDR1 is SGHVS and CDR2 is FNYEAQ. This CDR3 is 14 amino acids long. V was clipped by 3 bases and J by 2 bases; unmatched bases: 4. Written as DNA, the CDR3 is TGTGCCAGCAGCTTCGGGACAGTTCCCTACGAGCAGTACTTC. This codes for CASSFGTVPYEQYF.

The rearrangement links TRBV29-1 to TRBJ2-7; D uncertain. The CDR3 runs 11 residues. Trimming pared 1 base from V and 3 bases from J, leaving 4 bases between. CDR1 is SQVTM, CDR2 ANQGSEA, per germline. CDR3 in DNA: TGCAGCGTTGAAGGGCTCTACGAGCAGTACTTC. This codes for CSVEGLYEQYF.

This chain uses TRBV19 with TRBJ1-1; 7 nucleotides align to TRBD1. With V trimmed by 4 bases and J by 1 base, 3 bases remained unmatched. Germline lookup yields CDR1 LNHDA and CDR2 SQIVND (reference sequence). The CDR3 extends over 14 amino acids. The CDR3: CASSKGQKNTEAFF. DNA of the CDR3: TGTGCCAGTAGTAAGGGACAGAAGAACACTGAAGCTTTCTTT.

CDR3: CAISGERGREAFF. In DNA, the CDR3 is TGTGCCATCAGTGGTGAACGGGGGAGGGAAGCTTTCTTT. The V and J genes are TRBV10-3 and TRBJ1-1, with a tentative D call TRBD1 (5 bases). Germline-derived CDR1 and CDR2 are ENHRY and SYGVKD. The V and J ends lost 4 bases and 8 bases respectively, with 14 bases between them. The CDR3 runs 13 residues.

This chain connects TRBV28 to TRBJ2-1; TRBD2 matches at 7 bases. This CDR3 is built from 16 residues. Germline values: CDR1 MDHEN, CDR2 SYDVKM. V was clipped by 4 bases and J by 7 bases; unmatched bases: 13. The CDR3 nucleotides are TGTGCCAGCAGTTATCAGCGGGACCCCGGGAGGAATGAGCAGTTCTTC. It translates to CASSYQRDPGRNEQFF.

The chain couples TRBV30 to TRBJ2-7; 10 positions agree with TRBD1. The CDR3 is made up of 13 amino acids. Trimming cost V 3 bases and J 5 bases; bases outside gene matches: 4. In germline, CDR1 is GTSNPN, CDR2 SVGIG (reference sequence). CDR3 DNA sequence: TGTGCCTGGAGCGGGGACAGGGGTAACGAGCAGTACTTC. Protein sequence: CAWSGDRGNEQYF.

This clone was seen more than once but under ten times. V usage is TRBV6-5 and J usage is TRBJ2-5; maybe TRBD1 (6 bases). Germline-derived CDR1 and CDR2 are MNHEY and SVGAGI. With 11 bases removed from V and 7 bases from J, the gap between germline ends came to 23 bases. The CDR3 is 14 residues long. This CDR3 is CAAQGSGGSRTQYF. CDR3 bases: TGTGCCGCTCAGGGGTCGGGTGGCTCGCGGACCCAGTACTTC.

The CDR3 DNA reads as TGCGCCAGCAGCCAAGAGCGAGGGACAGGGCCCCATTTGGAACTGTTTTTT. Its protein product is CASSQERGTGPHLELFF. This sequence joins TRBV4-1 and TRBJ1-4; 9 positions agree with TRBD1. V trimming: 0 bases; J trimming: 12 bases; junction bases outside the gene matches: 14. The length of the CDR3 is 17 residues. Germline assignment: CDR1 MGHRA and CDR2 YSYEKL.